The source of this T cell receptor beta chain is a study of brain T cells in children with intractable seizures. Repertoires were generated with immunoSEQ multiplex PCR, while TCRdb's copy carries only in-frame clones and drops some. The repertoire holds under 150,000 clones, 94% seen once, with roughly 4% in the top ten. Pre-surgery treatment included at least one anti-epileptic drug. The germline V gene has CDR1 SNHLY and CDR2 FYNNEI. The CDR3 extends over 11 amino acids. Trimming removed 5 bases at V and 2 bases at J, with 3 bases between. The chain is built from TRBV2 and TRBJ1-1; D gene unclear. Sequenced material: peripheral blood, taken at surgery. The sequence was collected from a boy under two years old with hemimegalencephaly and intractable seizures. For the CDR3, the DNA is TGTGCCAGCAGTTCCAACACTGAAGCTTTCTTT. Its translation: CASSSNTEAFF.